This T cell receptor beta chain was observed in a study of T cells in Graves' hyperthyroidism and ophthalmopathy. This clonotype was recorded at least ten times. There were TCR beta CDR3 regions amplified from RNA transcripts. The HTBI primer set was used in a first-round RT-PCR of the TCR CDR3. TCRdb called the multiplex PCR reads again in MiXCR, with one record for every CDR3 protein. The sample shows more than 250,000 distinct CDR3 sequences, over 12% of them seen only once. This CDR3 has 14 amino acids. The germline CDR1 and CDR2 sequences are SEHNR and FQNEAQ (reference sequence). J was trimmed by 7 bases and V by 5 bases; bases with no gene match: 7. Patients with uncontrolled infections, other autoimmune diseases, pregnancy or lactation were excluded. From approximately 9.5 ml of fresh peripheral blood, PBMCs were isolated.

The receptor was isolated from a woman in her 50s with Graves' hyperthyroidism that later progressed to Graves' ophthalmopathy. The chain links TRBV7-9 to TRBJ2-1, with 8 bases aligning to TRBD2. The sample consisted of blood. Written as DNA, the CDR3 is TGTGCCAGCAGCCCCGTAGCGGGACTAAATGAGCAGTTCTTC. Its protein product is CASSPVAGLNEQFF.